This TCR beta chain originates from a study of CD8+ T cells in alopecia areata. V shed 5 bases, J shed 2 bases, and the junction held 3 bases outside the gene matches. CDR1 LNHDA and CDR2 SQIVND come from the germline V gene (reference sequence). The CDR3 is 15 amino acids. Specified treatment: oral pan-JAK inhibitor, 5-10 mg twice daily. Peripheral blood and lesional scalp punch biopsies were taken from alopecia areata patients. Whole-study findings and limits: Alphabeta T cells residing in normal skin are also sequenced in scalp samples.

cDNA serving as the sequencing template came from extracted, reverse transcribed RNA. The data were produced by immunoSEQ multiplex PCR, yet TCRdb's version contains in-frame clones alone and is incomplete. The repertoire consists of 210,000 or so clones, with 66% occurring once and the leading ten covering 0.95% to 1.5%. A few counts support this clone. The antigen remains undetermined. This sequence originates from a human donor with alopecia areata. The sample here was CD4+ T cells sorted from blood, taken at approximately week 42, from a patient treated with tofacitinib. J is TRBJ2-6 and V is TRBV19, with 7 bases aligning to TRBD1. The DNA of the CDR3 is TGTGCCAGTAGTGGCGACAGGGCTGGGGCCAACGTCCTGACTTTC. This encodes CASSGDRAGANVLTF.